This T cell receptor (beta chain) was captured in a study of cytomegalovirus exposure and HLA in healthy donors. The study, taken as a whole, reports: By a later analysis, the bulk of CMV-associated TCR beta chains appeared HLA-restricted.

This clone came up once. Its antigen is as yet unknown. CDR3 length equals 14 residues. Germline values: CDR1 MDHEN, CDR2 SYDVKM. The PCR used 60 Vbeta and 13 Jbeta primers. Data came from immunoSEQ multiplex PCR; TCRdb stores just in-frame clones and leaves some out. This sample has fewer than 250,000 clones, with around four fifths found just once. The chain recombines TRBV28 with TRBJ2-5; 10 bases agree with TRBD1. Matching the DNA end better, TRBJ2-7 makes the J call doubtful. The source is a middle-aged man in good health and CMV-seropositive. Input material: PBMCs. The CDR3 DNA sequence: TGTGCCAGCAGTTTATCCCGGACAGGGGGCGAGCAGTACTTC. It yields the protein CASSLSRTGGEQYF.